The 17 T cell receptor beta chains below were found in one sample sequenced in a study of T and B cells in COVID-19 patients. Blood genomic DNA input for TRB amplification was about 240-500 ng. Multiplex PCR with BIOMED2 TRB-A/B primer pools amplified TRB rearrangements. In TCRdb, the multiplex PCR reads were re-called with MiXCR into one record per CDR3 protein. The table lists about a thousand distinct CDR3 sequences, 28% of them singletons, with roughly 29% in the top ten. Sequenced material: blood. Receptors originate from a human donor with active COVID-19.

The rearrangement links TRBV30 to TRBJ2-7; TRBD2 agrees at 8 bases. The length of the CDR3 is 13 residues. Germline CDR1 and CDR2: GTSNPN and SVGIG (reference sequence). The V and J ends lost 2 bases and 0 bases, in that order; junction bases with no gene match: 0. Here the CDR3 DNA reads TGTGCCTGGAGTAGCGGGAGCTCCTACGAGCAGTACTTC. Its protein product is CAWSSGSSYEQYF.

The V and J genes are TRBV5-1 and TRBJ2-3; unclear D gene. This CDR3 comprises 13 residues. Per germline, CDR1 SGHRS and CDR2 YFSETQ. This CDR3 reads CVSSLNTADTQYF. The CDR3 nucleotides read TGCGTTAGCAGCTTGAATACCGCAGATACGCAGTATTTT.

This clonotype is deemed large. The CDR3 loop reads CSVAQATSEAFF. The DNA of the CDR3 is TGCAGCGTTGCACAGGCCACCAGTGAAGCTTTCTTT. V and J are TRBV29-1 and TRBJ1-1; weak D call: TRBD1 (5 bases). Germline values: CDR1 SQVTM, CDR2 ANQGSEA. The V gene lost 4 bases and the J gene lost 7 bases, with 13 bases spanning the gap. This CDR3 is built from 12 residues.

In this sample, this clonotype turned up a few times. The chain couples TRBV24-1 to TRBJ1-2, with 11 positions matching TRBD1. Trimming removed 8 bases from V and 8 bases from J; junction bases left unmatched: 6. The CDR3 length is 13 residues. Germline V lookup: CDR1 KGHDR, CDR2 SFDVKD. The CDR3 protein is CATTGQGAKGYTF. The CDR3 DNA sequence: TGTGCCACCACAGGACAGGGGGCGAAAGGCTACACCTTC.

By share of the sample, this clonotype is large. This chain connects TRBV27 to TRBJ2-7; D call uncertain. The V gene lost 0 bases and the J gene lost 2 bases, with 14 bases spanning the gap. From germline, CDR1 is MNHEY and CDR2 SMNVEV (reference sequence). The length of the CDR3 is 16 residues. The CDR3 DNA follows: TGTGCCAGCAGTTTATCGGGCGGAATTGTAACCTACGAGCAGTACTTC. Protein product: CASSLSGGIVTYEQYF.

As for this clonotype: One junction end does not reproduce the germline sequence, and a read error may be involved. V and J are TRBV15 and TRBJ1-2, with D tentatively TRBD1 (6 bases). This CDR3 region has 15 residues. CDR1 and CDR2 from the germline V gene are LNHNV and YYDKDF (reference sequence). The CDR3 region is CATSRDRGSFYGHTF. CDR3 DNA: TGTGCCACCAGCAGAGATAGGGGGTCCTTTTATGGCCACACCTTC.

The V and J genes are TRBV2 and TRBJ2-7, with 11 bases fitting TRBD1. The germline V gene encodes CDR1 SNHLY and CDR2 FYNNEI. The ends lost 6 bases at V and 1 base at J; junction bases unmatched: 5. The CDR3 has 15 amino acids. The chain's CDR3 is CASRTDRGLSYEQYF. The CDR3 bases are TGTGCCAGCAGGACGGACAGGGGGCTTTCCTACGAGCAGTACTTC.

The table lists this clonotype with a few counts. This chain links TRBV28 with TRBJ1-4; weak D call: TRBD1 (5 bases). V lost 6 bases and J 7 bases, leaving 18 bases between the germline ends. In germline, CDR1 is MDHEN, CDR2 SYDVKM. The CDR3 spans 15 residues. CDR3 region: CASSLTVPGTEKLFF. The CDR3 nucleotides are TGTGCCAGCAGCTTGACAGTCCCGGGAACTGAAAAACTGTTTTTT.

This chain joins TRBV4-1 and TRBJ2-1; 9 bases are a match to TRBD1. CDR1 is MGHRA, CDR2 YSYEKL, per germline. CDR3 length: 16 residues. J lost 1 base, V lost 3 bases, and 4 bases had no gene match. CDR3 DNA: TGCGCCAGCAGCCATTTGGGGACAGGGTCCTACAATGAGCAGTTCTTC. Amino acid sequence: CASSHLGTGSYNEQFF.

By share, this clonotype ranks as large. The chain recombines TRBV6-1 with TRBJ1-2; D unresolved. In germline, CDR1 is MNHNS, CDR2 SASEGT. This CDR3 is 13 amino acids long. Trimming cost V 4 bases and J 2 bases, with 8 bases left between them. CDR3 protein: CASSVSWNYGYTF. Here the CDR3 DNA reads TGTGCCAGCAGTGTATCGTGGAACTATGGCTACACCTTC.

In this sample, this clonotype turned up a few times. The V call is TRBV11-2, the J call TRBJ2-1; D is unresolved. Trimming left V 5 bases short and J 6 bases short, with 8 bases between. This CDR3 spans 12 amino acids. Germline V lookup: CDR1 SGHAT, CDR2 FQNNGV. The CDR3 spells CASSPVPNEQFF. CDR3 coding DNA: TGTGCCAGCAGCCCAGTCCCCAATGAGCAGTTCTTC.

This clonotype occurred once. The chain uses TRBV6-5 and TRBJ2-2; D possibly corresponds to TRBD2 (6 bases). The ends were cut back, 2 bases at V and 6 bases at J, with 13 bases in the middle. This CDR3 has 15 residues. Germline lookup yields CDR1 MNHEY and CDR2 SVGAGI. The CDR3 loop reads CASSYPGVPAGELFF. The CDR3 DNA reads TGTGCCAGCAGTTACCCGGGGGTACCGGCCGGGGAGCTGTTTTTT.

V usage is TRBV6-5 and J usage is TRBJ2-2, with a weak D call TRBD1 (6 bases). Germline V lookup: CDR1 MNHEY, CDR2 SVGAGI. The V gene lost 5 bases and the J gene lost 6 bases, with 10 bases spanning the gap. The length of the CDR3 is 13 residues. The CDR3 is CASSESGAGELFF. CDR3 DNA sequence: TGTGCCAGCAGTGAATCAGGGGCCGGGGAGCTGTTTTTT.

This clonotype is judged large. The chain links TRBV27 to TRBJ1-4; TRBD1 agrees at 9 bases. The junction had 6 bases not matched to a gene; V was cut back by 6 bases and J by 10 bases. This CDR3 has 13 residues. Per germline, CDR1 MNHEY and CDR2 SMNVEV (reference sequence). The CDR3 DNA follows: TGTGCCAGCAGAGGGACAGGGTTGGCAAAACTGTTTTTT. Translation gives CASRGTGLAKLFF.

This clonotype counts as large (0.1 to 1%). V usage is TRBV30 and J usage is TRBJ2-1, with D hard to call. The CDR3 runs 10 residues. V was trimmed by 2 bases and J by 9 bases, leaving 5 bases between them. CDR1 GTSNPN and CDR2 SVGIG come from the germline V gene (reference sequence). The CDR3 nucleotides are TGTGCCTGGAGTTGGGGTGAGCAGTTCTTC. Translating it yields CAWSWGEQFF.

By proportion, this clonotype is medium-sized. The chain links TRBV5-1 to TRBJ2-7, with TRBD2 matching over 12 bases. The ends lost 5 bases at V and 5 bases at J; junction bases unmatched: 11. The CDR3 consists of 16 residues. CDR1 and CDR2 (germline): SGHRS, YFSETQ. The DNA for the CDR3 is TGCGCCAGCAGTAGACTAGCGGGAGTTGAAGCCCACGAGCAGTACTTC. It encodes CASSRLAGVEAHEQYF.

Relative to its sample, this clonotype is medium-sized. V is TRBV7-9 and J is TRBJ1-4, with a weak D call TRBD1 (5 bases). CDR1 and CDR2 (germline): SEHNR, FQNEAQ (reference sequence). This CDR3 comprises 13 residues. V lost 11 bases to trimming and J lost 4 bases, with 14 bases between them. CDR3 sequence reads: CAVGATSNEKLFF. In DNA form, the CDR3 reads TGTGCCGTCGGGGCGACGAGTAATGAAAAACTGTTTTTT. Combining the CDR3 with reference TRBV7-9 and TRBJ1-4 gives the whole variable domain DTGVSQNPRHKITKRGQNVTFRCDPISEHNRLYWYRQTLGQGPEFLTYFQNEAQLEKSRLLSDRFSAERPKGSFSTLEIQRTEQGDSAMYLCAVGATSNEKLFFGSGTQLSVL.